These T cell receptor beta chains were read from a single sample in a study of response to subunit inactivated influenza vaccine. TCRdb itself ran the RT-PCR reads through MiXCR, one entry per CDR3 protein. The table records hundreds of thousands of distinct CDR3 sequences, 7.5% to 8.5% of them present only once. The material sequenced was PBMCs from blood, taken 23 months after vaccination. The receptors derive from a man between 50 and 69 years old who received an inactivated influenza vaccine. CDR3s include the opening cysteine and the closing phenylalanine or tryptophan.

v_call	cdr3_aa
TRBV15	CATSRVRGTSGSNEQFF
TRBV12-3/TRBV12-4	CASSTGQGQWYGYTF
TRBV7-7	CASSSRTRETQYF
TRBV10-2	CASSESTGGGVTQYF
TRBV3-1	CASSQGIGTGATDTQYF
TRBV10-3	CAIMGEFSTDTQYF
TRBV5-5	CASSPFKDTQYF
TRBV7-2	CASSLSSGGGTDTQYF
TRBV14	CASSQESRLAGFLNEQFF
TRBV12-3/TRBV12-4	CASSLSNNQPQHF
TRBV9	CASSLSSSDRSEQFF
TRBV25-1	CASRGQRNSPLHF
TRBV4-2	CASSQAQRGISNEQFF
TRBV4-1	CASSQALTQYYEQYF
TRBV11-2	CASSFGFGRGGSGETQYF
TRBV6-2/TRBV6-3	CASRVDRGRADTQYF
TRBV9	CASSVGTSDEQYF
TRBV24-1	CATSDVTSGRYNEQFF
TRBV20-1	CSARATGFANTEAFF
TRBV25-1	CASIGDGNQPQHF
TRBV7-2	CASSVTGTSGGYETQYF
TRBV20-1	CSASPRGGGYTGELFF
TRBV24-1	CATSSHNEQFF
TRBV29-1	CSVEGLQNTGELFF
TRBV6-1	CASSSNRDREQYF
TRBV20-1	CSARDQSVLLTSPLHF
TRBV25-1	CASSSGHREQYF
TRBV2	CASIGTQGFQPTYEQYF
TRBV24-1	CATSDPGLAGAADTQYF
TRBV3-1	CASSQDTAGGRTQYF
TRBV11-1	CASSGNRDRVNFGEKLFF
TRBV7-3	CASSLLSDSLKYF
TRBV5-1	CASSLAGSTDTQYF
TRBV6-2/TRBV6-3	CASSAMYGYTF
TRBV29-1	CSAGQRYEQYF
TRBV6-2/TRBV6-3	CASSTSGQGEQFF
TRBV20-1	CSAREVSMVHDEQFF
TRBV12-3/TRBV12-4	CASRVGLEQFF
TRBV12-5	CASGSGQPQETQYF
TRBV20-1	CSAINRDRSDTQYF
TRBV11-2	CASSSLEGLTSGDYEQYF
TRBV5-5	CASSLAGQVSNQPQHF
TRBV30	CAWSVQGPREYF
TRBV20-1	CSARDKSSYNEQFF
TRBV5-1	CASSYGTSGSTDTQYF
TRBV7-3	CASSFVGTGGLQETQYF
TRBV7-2	CASSLAADRSYEQYF
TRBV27	CASSYTGGSNTGELFF
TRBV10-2	CASQGEMYYEQYF
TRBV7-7	CASSPVSGQGNTGELFF
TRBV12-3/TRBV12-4	CASSLVGTGSGDEQFF
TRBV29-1	CSASGGTTRNIQYF
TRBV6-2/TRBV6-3	CASTDPPGNEQFF
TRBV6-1	CASALRVDAEAFF
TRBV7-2	CASSLALVNTGELFF